The present entry profiles one T cell receptor beta chain with its context. The antigen remains undetermined. This record comes from a study of blood T cells in healthy people across ages. The study's findings and limits: Per million T cells, TCR beta diversity dropped roughly linearly as age increased.

Combining a sample-barcoded 5' primer with a J-beta primer mix, a second PCR ran for about 7 to 11 cycles. Any given sample supplied a minimum of 2.5 million CDR3-containing paired-end reads. MiXCR, run by TCRdb on the 5' RACE reads, gives a single entry per CDR3 protein. Altogether 550,000 to 800,000 distinct CDR3 sequences are present, about 21% being singletons, with the ten largest covering 3.5% to 4%. Trimming cost V 1 base and J 1 base, with 10 bases left between them. This CDR3 contains 14 residues. Looked up from germline, CDR1 is DFQATT and CDR2 is SNEGSKA (reference sequence). This sequence was found in a man between 70 and 80 years old in good health. The chain carries TRBV20-1 and TRBJ2-5; D could derive from TRBD1 or TRBD2 (5 bases each). Specimen: blood. For the CDR3, the DNA is TGCAGTGCTAGAGTGGGGACGCTCCAAGAGACCCAGTACTTC. This gives the protein CSARVGTLQETQYF.